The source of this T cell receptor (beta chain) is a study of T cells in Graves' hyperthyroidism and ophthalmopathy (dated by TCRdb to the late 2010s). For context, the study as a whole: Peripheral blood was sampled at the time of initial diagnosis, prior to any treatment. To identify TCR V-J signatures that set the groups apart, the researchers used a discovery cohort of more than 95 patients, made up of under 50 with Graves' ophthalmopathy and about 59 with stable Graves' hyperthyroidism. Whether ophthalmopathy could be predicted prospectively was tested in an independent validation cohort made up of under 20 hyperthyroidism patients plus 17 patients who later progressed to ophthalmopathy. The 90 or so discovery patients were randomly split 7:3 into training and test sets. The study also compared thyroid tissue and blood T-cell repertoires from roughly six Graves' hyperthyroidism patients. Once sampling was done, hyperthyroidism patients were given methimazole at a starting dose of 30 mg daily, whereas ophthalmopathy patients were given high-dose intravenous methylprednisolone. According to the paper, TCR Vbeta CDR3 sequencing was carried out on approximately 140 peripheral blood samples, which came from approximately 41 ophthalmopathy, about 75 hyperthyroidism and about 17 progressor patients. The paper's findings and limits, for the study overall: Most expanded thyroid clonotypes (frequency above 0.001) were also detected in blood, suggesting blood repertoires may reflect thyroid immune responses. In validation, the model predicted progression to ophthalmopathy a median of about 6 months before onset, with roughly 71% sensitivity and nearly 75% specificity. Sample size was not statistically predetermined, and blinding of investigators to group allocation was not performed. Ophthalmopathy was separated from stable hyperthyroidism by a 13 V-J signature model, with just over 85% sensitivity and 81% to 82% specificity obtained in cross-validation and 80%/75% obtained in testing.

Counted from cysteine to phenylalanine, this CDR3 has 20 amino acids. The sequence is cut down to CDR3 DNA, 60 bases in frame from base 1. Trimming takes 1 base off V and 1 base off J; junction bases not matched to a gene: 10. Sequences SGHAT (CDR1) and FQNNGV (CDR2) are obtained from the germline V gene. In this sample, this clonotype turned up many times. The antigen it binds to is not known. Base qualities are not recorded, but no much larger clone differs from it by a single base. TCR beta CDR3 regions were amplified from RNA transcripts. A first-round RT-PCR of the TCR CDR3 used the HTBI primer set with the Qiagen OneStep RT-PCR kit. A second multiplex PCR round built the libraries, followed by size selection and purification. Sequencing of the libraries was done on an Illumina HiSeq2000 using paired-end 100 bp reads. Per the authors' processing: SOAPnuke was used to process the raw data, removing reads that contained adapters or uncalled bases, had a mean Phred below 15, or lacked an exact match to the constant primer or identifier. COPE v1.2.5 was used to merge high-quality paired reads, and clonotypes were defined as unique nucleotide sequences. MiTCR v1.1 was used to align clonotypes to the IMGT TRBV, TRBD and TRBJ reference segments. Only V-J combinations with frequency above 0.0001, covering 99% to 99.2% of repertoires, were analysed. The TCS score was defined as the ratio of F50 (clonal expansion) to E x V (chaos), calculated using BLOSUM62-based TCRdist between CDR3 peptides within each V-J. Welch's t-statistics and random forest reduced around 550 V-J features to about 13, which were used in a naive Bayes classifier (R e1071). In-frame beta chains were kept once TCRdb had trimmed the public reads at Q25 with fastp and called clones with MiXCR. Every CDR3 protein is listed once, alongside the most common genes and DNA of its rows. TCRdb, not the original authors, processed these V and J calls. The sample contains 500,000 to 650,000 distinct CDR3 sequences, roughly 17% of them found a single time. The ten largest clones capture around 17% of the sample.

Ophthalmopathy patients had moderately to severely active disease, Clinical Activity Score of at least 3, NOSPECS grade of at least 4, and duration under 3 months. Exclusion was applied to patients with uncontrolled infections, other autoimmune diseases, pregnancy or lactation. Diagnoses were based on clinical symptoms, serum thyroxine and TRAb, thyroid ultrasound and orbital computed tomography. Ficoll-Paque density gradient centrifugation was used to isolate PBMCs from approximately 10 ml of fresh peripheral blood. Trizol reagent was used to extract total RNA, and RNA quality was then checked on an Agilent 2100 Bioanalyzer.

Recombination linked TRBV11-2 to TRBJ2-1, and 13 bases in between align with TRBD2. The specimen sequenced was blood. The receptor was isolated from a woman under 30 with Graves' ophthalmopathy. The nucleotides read TGTGCCAGCAGCTTAGCTCTGACTAGCGGGGGGCCGGGGTCCTACAATGAGCAGTTCTTC. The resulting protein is CASSLALTSGGPGSYNEQFF.